This TCR beta chain derives from a study of CD8 T cells in Susac syndrome. Blood CD8+ and CD4+ T cells underwent high-throughput TCR beta sequencing. Treatment-naive patients with stable or active relapsing-remitting disease served as multiple sclerosis controls. FACS was used to enrich TEMRA cells, whereas the CD8+ and CD4+ T cells were obtained by negative isolation. It was with random hexamers that roughly 0.45 to 1 ug RNA was reverse transcribed. An immunoSEQ multiplex PCR amplified TCR beta CDR3 over 54 Vbeta and 13 Jbeta. TCRdb called the immunoSEQ multiplex PCR reads again in MiXCR, with one record for every CDR3 protein. The sample has roughly 120,000 distinct CDR3 sequences; more than 80% are singletons. CDR3 length equals 15 residues. Germline CDR1 SGDLS, CDR2 YYNGEE. V dropped 3 bases and J dropped 4; count of bases not matched to a gene: 6.

The V and J genes are TRBV9 and TRBJ1-4; 7 bases map to TRBD1. This TCR was sampled from a human donor with multiple sclerosis. Material for sequencing was CD8+ T cells from PBMCs. DNA of the CDR3: TGTGCCAGCAGCGGAACCGGGACAGTTAATGAAAAACTGTTTTTT. Protein sequence: CASSGTGTVNEKLFF.